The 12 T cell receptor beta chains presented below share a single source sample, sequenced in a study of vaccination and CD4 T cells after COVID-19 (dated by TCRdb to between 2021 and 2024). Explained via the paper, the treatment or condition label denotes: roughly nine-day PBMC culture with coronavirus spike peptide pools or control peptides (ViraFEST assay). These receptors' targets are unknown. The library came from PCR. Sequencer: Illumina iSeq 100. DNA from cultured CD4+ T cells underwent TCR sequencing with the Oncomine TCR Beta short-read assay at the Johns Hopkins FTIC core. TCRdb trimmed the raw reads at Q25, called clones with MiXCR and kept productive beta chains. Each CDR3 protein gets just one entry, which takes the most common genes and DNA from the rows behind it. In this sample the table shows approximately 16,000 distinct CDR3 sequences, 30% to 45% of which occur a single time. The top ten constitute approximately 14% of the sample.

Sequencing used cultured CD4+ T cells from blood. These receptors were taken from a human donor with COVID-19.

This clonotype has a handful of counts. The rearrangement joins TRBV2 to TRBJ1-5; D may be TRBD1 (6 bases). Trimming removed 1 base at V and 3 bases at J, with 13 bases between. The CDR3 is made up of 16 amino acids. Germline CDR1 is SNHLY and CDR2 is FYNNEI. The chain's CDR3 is CASSEGGHRPNQPQHF. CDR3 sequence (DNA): TGTGCCAGCAGTGAAGGGGGACACCGACCCAATCAGCCCCAGCATTTT.

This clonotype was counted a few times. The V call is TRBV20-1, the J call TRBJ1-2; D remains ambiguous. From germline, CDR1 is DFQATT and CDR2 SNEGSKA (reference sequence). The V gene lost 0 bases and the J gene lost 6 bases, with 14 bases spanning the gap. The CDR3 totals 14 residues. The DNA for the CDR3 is TGCAGTGCTAGAGAACCCCTAGGAATAGATGGCTACACCTTC. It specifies CSAREPLGIDGYTF.

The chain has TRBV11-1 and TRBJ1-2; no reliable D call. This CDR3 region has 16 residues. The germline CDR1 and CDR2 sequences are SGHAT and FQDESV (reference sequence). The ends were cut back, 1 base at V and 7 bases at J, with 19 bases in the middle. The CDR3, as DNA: TGTGCCAGCAGCTTAGAATGGGGTCCACGGTTGAGTGGCTACACCTTC. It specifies CASSLEWGPRLSGYTF.

CDR3 sequence: CSARDRSQTRGTQYF. In DNA form, the CDR3 reads TGCAGTGCTAGAGATCGATCACAGACAAGAGGGACCCAGTACTTC. This chain joins TRBV20-1 and TRBJ2-5, with D unresolved. The CDR3 has 15 residues. V was clipped by 0 bases and J by 7 bases, with 18 bases between them. CDR1 and CDR2 (germline): DFQATT, SNEGSKA (reference sequence).

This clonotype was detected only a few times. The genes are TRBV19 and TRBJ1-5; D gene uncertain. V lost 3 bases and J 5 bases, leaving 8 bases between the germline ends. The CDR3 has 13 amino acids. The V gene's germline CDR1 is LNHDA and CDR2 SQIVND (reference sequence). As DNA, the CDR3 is TGTGCCAGTAGTATCAGGAGGGATCAGCCCCAGCATTTT. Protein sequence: CASSIRRDQPQHF.

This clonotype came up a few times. The CDR3 sequence: CSARRGQTSTDTQYF. The CDR3 DNA is TGCAGTGCTCGCCGGGGGCAGACTAGCACAGATACGCAGTATTTT. This chain links TRBV20-1 with TRBJ2-3; D may be TRBD1 or TRBD2 (6 bases each). V was pared by 5 bases and J by 0 bases, with 15 bases between. Germline CDR1 reads DFQATT; CDR2 reads SNEGSKA (reference sequence). The CDR3 runs 15 residues.

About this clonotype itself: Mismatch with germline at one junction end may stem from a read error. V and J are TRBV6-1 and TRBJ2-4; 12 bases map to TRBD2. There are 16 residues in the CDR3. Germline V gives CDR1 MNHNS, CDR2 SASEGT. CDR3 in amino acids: CASTVASGGAINIQYF. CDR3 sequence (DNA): TGTGCCAGCACCGTAGCTAGCGGGGGGGCCATAAACATTCAGTACTTC.

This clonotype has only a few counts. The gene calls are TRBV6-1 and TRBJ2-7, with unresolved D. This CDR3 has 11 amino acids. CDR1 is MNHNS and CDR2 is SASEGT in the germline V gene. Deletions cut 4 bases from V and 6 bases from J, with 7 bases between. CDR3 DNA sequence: TGTGCCAGCAGTGGACTGAGCGAGCAGTACTTC. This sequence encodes CASSGLSEQYF.

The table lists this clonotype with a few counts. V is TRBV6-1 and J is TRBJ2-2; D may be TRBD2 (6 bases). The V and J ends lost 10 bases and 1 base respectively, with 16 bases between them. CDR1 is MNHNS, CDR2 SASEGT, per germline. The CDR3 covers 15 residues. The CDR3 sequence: CATLDGLKNTGELFF. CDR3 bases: TGTGCCACCCTTGACGGACTAAAGAACACCGGGGAGCTGTTTTTT.

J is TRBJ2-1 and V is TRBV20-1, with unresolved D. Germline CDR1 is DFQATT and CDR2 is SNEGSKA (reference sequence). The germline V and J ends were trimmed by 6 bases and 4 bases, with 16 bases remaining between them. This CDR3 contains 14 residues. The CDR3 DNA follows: TGCAGTGCCGGCCCTTTACTGGGTTACAATGAGCAGTTCTTC. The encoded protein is CSAGPLLGYNEQFF.

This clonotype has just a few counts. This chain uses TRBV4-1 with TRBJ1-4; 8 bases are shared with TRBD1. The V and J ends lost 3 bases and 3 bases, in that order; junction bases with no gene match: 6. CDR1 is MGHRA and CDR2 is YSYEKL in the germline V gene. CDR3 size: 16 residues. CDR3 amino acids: CASSHSPDRANEKLFF. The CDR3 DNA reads TGCGCCAGCAGCCACTCACCGGACAGGGCTAATGAAAAACTGTTTTTT.

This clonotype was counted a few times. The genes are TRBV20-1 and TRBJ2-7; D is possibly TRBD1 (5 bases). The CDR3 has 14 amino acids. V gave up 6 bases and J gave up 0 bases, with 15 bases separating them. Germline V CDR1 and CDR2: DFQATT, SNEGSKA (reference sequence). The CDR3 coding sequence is TGCAGTGCGGAACGGCAGGGCCGCTCCTACGAGCAGTACTTC. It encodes CSAERQGRSYEQYF.